These T cell receptor beta chains were read from a single sample in a study of cytomegalovirus exposure and HLA in healthy donors. Here immunoSEQ multiplex PCR was the method, and the copy in TCRdb shows in-frame clones only, minus some. The sample carries 81,000 or so clones, approximately 56% recorded once. The sequenced material came from PBMCs. The receptors were sampled from a woman in her twenties or thirties in good health and CMV-seropositive. CDR3s include the opening cysteine and the closing phenylalanine or tryptophan. D genes are given only for firm matches. Rows give clone size only sometimes, using once, few, many, or a class for an expanded clone.

V,J,size,D,CDR3,DNA
TRBV7-2,TRBJ2-7,-,-,CASSLAGRSRGDTREQYF,TGTGCCAGCAGCTTAGCGGGTAGGAGTCGGGGGGACACTAGAGAGCAGTACTTC
TRBV9,TRBJ2-6,-,-,CASSASVMHSGANVLTF,TGTGCCAGCAGCGCCTCAGTCATGCACTCTGGGGCCAACGTCCTGACTTTC
TRBV27,TRBJ2-3,few,-,CASSPTTFGGGRVTDTQYF,TGTGCCAGCAGTCCTACTACATTCGGGGGAGGTCGGGTCACAGATACGCAGTATTTT
TRBV7-9,TRBJ2-6,-,-,CASTVSSSGANVLTF,TGTGCCAGCACCGTTAGCAGCTCTGGGGCCAACGTCCTGACTTTC
TRBV5-5,TRBJ1-5,few,TRBD1,CASSSGDSLGQPQHF,TGTGCCAGCAGCTCGGGGGACAGTTTAGGTCAGCCCCAGCATTTT
TRBV7-7,TRBJ2-1,-,-,CASSPDSSSYNEQFF,TGTGCTAGCAGCCCGGACAGTAGCTCCTACAATGAGCAGTTCTTC
TRBV6-7,TRBJ2-7,-,TRBD2,CASSHTGGQYF,TGTGCCAGCAGTCATACGGGGGGGCAATACTTC
TRBV4-1,TRBJ1-2,-,-,CASSQDPDRPSYGYTF,TGCGCCAGCAGCCAAGACCCCGACAGGCCATCCTATGGCTACACCTTC
TRBV4-1,TRBJ2-1,few,TRBD2,CASSQLGGTSGSSYNEQFF,TGCGCCAGCAGCCAACTGGGTGGGACTAGCGGAAGCTCCTACAATGAGCAGTTCTTC
TRBV18,TRBJ1-1,-,-,CASSGPDGGLF,TGTGCCAGCTCAGGACCGGACGGGGGGCTCTTT
TRBV11-3,TRBJ2-2,-,-,CASSLRGGSTGELFF,TGTGCCAGCAGCTTAAGGGGGGGTAGCACCGGGGAGCTGTTTTTT
TRBV6-6,TRBJ1-4,few,-,CASSKDSVNEKLFF,TGTGCCAGCAGTAAGGACAGCGTCAATGAAAAACTGTTTTTT
TRBV2,TRBJ1-5,-,TRBD1,CATRQGNQPQHF,TGTGCCACTAGACAGGGTAATCAGCCCCAGCATTTT
TRBV4-2,TRBJ2-1,few,TRBD2,CASSQVSTSGGYNEQFF,TGTGCCAGCAGCCAAGTTTCGACTAGCGGGGGATACAATGAGCAGTTCTTC
TRBV30,TRBJ1-1,-,TRBD1,CAWTEGATTEAFF,TGTGCCTGGACTGAGGGGGCGACGACTGAAGCTTTCTTT
TRBV30,TRBJ2-3,few,-,CAWGRGTDTQYF,TGTGCCTGGGGCCGGGGAACAGATACGCAGTATTTT
TRBV28,TRBJ2-7,-,TRBD1,CASSLLGQGNSYEQYF,TGTGCCAGCAGCTTGCTAGGACAGGGAAACTCCTACGAGCAGTACTTC
TRBV5-1,TRBJ2-7,-,TRBD1,CASSLVPGTDSSYEQYF,TGCGCCAGCAGCTTGGTTCCCGGGACAGATAGCTCCTACGAGCAGTACTTC
TRBV5-1,TRBJ2-7,-,-,CASSIDPAGLPYEQYF,TGCGCCAGCTCAATCGATCCAGCAGGGCTCCCCTACGAGCAGTACTTC
TRBV28,TRBJ1-6,few,TRBD1,CASSTSDRVYNSPLHF,TGTGCCAGCAGTACCTCAGACAGGGTCTATAATTCACCCCTCCACTTT
TRBV15,TRBJ1-2,-,-,CATSRAGAQANYGYTF,TGTGCCACCAGCAGAGCTGGGGCTCAGGCTAACTATGGCTACACCTTC
TRBV28,TRBJ2-1,-,TRBD2,CASSLSTGLGTSYNEQFF,TGTGCCAGCAGTTTATCTACAGGACTAGGGACGTCCTACAATGAGCAGTTCTTC
TRBV5-1,TRBJ2-7,-,TRBD1,CASSLDPGQGAHEQYF,TGCGCCAGCAGCTTGGACCCGGGACAGGGGGCGCACGAGCAGTACTTC
TRBV10-3,TRBJ1-1,once,-,CAISSHPPETEAFF,TGTGCCATCAGTTCCCACCCTCCCGAGACTGAAGCTTTCTTT
TRBV18,TRBJ1-1,-,-,CASSPLTGEAFF,TGTGCCAGCTCACCACTAACGGGAGAAGCTTTCTTT
TRBV6-5,TRBJ1-1,-,-,CASRSRGTEAFF,TGTGCCAGCAGGTCCCGGGGCACTGAAGCTTTCTTT
TRBV19,TRBJ2-7,-,-,CASSRQLSSYEQYF,TGTGCCAGTAGTAGACAGCTGAGCTCCTACGAGCAGTACTTC
TRBV18,TRBJ2-7,-,-,CASSPPAGAVYYEQYF,TGTGCCAGCTCACCACCGGCAGGGGCCGTCTACTACGAGCAGTACTTC
TRBV5-6,TRBJ2-5,-,-,CASSLFLETQYF,TGTGCCAGCAGCTTGTTCTTGGAGACCCAGTACTTC